This T cell receptor beta chain was captured in a study of OX40 agonist ivuxolimab in advanced cancers. About the investigation overall: Ivuxolimab was a fully human IgG2 agonistic monoclonal antibody targeting the costimulatory receptor OX40 (CD134). Intravenous ivuxolimab was administered to patients every 2 weeks at six dose levels: 0.01, 0.1, 0.3, 1.5, 3 and 10 mg/kg. In the dose-escalation cohort, roughly 82% of patients were male, and the mean age was roughly 56 years with a range of roughly 20 to 80. The paper describes the monotherapy dose-escalation part (N ≈ 49 patients) of the phase I trial of ivuxolimab. Of the 50 to 55 patients in dose escalation, 19 had hepatocellular carcinoma, some 15 had melanoma, 9 had renal cell carcinoma and 9 had head and neck cancer. The point of sequencing TCRbeta in the periphery was to test whether ivuxolimab changed TCR sequence diversity and drove clonal T-cell expansion. Prior anti-PD-1, anti-PD-L1 or anti-CTLA-4 therapy was permitted, and approximately 39% of dose-escalation patients had received checkpoint inhibitors. Partial responses occurred in three dose-escalation patients, of whom one had hepatocellular carcinoma and two had cutaneous melanoma. Points the paper makes about the study in general: Partial responders in the 0.1-3.0 mg/kg groups had among the lowest normalized peripheral clonal expansion, especially among CD8+ T cells. Low levels of normalized T-cell clonal expansion were also seen in some patients who did not respond. Antigen specificity was not determined for the clonally expanded peripheral T cells. At doses of 0.1 to 3.0 mg/kg, clonal expansion of both CD4+ and CD8+ blood T cells was observed from baseline to week 6. On average, CD8+ T cells showed more expanded clones than CD4+ T cells after ivuxolimab.

The trial excluded patients who had a history of autoimmune disease or were on systemic immunosuppression. Peripheral blood for TCR sequencing was collected from all dose cohorts at baseline, on cycle 4 day 1, and on cycle 7 day 1. Samples came from an open-label, multicenter, first-in-human phase I dose-escalation trial of ivuxolimab. Adults with locally advanced or metastatic melanoma, renal cell carcinoma, hepatocellular carcinoma or head and neck squamous cell carcinoma were enrolled in the trial. Before TCR sequencing, CD4+ and CD8+ T cells were separately sorted from peripheral blood. For sequencing of the TCRbeta CDR3 region, genomic DNA was extracted from the sorted cells. TCRbeta CDR3 regions were sequenced using the immunoSEQ Assay. What TCRdb holds here is the immuneACCESS table cut down to in-frame rearrangements. Part of the clones is not present; checked against another copy, under half of the missing clones reflect an unresolved V gene, and the others are unexplained. This sample lists approximately 77,000 clones; about 90% were detected once. The leading ten clones occupy about 1.6% of the sample.

Counted from cysteine to phenylalanine, this CDR3 has 15 amino acids. Only CDR3 DNA is held: 45 bases, read in frame from base 1. CDR1 SGHTA and CDR2 FQGNSA were looked up in the germline V gene. The trim is 5 bases for V and 9 bases for J, with a gap of 20 bases between the germline ends. Of note for this clone: The antigen it recognizes is unknown. No base qualities exist here, and no much larger clone lies one base off it.

The receptor's source is an adult with an advanced solid tumor such as melanoma, head and neck, liver or kidney cancer. The sample consisted of CD4+ or CD8+ T cells sorted from blood, taken in a trial of the OX40 agonist ivuxolimab. In this chain, TRBV7-2 is recombined with TRBJ1-5; the D gene cannot be named for sure. In nucleotides, the sequence is TGTGCCAGCAGCCCGGACCGGGGAGAGGGTTTGCCCCAGCATTTT. The translation is CASSPDRGEGLPQHF.